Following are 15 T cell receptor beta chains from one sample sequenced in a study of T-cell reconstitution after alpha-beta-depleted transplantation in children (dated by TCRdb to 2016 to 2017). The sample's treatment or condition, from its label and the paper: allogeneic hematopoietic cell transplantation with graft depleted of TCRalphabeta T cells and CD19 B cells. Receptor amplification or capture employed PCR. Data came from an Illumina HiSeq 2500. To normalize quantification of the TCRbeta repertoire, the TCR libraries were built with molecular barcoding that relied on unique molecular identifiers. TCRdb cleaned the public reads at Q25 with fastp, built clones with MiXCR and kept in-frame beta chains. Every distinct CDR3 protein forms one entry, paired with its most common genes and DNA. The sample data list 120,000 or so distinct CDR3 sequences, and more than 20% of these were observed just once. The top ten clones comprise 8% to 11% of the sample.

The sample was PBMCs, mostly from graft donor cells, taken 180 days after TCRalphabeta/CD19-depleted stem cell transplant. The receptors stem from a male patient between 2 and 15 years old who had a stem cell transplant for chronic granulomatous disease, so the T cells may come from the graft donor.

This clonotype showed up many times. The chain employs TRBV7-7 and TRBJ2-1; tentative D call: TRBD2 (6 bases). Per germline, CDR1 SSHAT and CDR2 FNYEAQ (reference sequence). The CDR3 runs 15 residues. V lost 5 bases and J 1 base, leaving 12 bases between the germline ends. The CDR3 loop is CASSREFASYNEQFF. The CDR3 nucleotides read TGTGCCAGCAGCCGGGAGTTCGCGTCCTACAATGAGCAGTTCTTC.

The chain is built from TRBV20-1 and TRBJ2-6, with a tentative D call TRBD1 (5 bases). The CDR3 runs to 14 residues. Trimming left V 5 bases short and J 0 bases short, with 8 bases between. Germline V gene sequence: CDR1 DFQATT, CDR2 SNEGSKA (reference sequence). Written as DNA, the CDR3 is TGCAGTGCTTCCGACAGCTCTGGGGCCAACGTCCTGACTTTC. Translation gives CSASDSSGANVLTF.

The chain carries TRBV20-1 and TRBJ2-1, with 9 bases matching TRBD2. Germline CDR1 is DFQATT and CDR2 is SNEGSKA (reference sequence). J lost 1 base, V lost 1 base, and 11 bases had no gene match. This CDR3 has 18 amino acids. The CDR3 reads CSARAASGVDRSYNEQFF. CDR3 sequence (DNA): TGCAGTGCTAGAGCGGCTAGCGGGGTAGATAGGTCCTACAATGAGCAGTTCTTC.

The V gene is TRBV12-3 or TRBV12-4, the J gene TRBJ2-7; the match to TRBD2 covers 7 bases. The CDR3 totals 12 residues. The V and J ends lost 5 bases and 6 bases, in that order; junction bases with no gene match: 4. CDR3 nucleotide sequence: TGTGCCAGCAGTCAACTAGCGAGCGAGCAGTACTTC. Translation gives CASSQLASEQYF.

The CDR3 region is CASSLDHSVEQFF. The CDR3 DNA follows: TGTGCCAGCAGCTTAGATCATAGCGTTGAGCAGTTCTTC. This chain connects TRBV11-3 to TRBJ2-1; a weak D match, TRBD2 (5 bases). This CDR3 is built from 13 residues. The V gene's germline CDR1 is SGHNT and CDR2 YENEEA. Trimming removed 0 bases at V and 9 bases at J, with 9 bases between.

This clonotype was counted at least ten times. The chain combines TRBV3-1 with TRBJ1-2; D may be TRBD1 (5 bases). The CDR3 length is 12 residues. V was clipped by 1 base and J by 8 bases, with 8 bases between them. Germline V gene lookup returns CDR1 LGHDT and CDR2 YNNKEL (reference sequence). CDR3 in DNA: TGTGCCAGCAGCCAAGGGGGGTACGGCTACACCTTC. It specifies CASSQGGYGYTF. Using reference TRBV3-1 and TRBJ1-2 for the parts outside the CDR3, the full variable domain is DTAVSQTPKYLVTQMGNDKSIKCEQNLGHDTMYWYKQDSKKFLKIMFSYNNKELIINETVPNRFSPKSPDKAHLNLHINSLELGDSAVYFCASSQGGYGYTFGSGTRLTVV.

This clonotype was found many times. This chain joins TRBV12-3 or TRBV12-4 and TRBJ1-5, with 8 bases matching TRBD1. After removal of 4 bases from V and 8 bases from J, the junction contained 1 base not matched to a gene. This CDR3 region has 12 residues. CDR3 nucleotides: TGTGCCAGCAGTTCACAGGGGGAGCCCCAGCATTTT. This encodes CASSSQGEPQHF.

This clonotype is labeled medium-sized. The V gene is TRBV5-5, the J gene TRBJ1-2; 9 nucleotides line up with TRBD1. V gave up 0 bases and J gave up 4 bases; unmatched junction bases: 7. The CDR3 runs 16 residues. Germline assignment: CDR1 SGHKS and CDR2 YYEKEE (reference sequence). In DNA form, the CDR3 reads TGTGCCAGCAGCTTGGAGGGACAGGGTGGCCCCTATGGCTACACCTTC. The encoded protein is CASSLEGQGGPYGYTF.

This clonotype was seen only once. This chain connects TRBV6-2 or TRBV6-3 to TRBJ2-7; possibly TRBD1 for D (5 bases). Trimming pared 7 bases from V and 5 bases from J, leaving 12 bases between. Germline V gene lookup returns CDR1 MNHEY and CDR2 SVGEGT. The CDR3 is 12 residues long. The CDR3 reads CASTPGSHEQYF. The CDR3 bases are TGTGCCAGCACCCCAGGGTCCCACGAGCAGTACTTC.

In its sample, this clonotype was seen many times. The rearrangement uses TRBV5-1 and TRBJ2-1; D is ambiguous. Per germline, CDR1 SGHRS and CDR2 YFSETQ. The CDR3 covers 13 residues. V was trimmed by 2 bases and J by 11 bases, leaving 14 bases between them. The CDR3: CASSLGTPVQQFF. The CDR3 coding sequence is TGCGCCAGCAGCTTAGGAACCCCCGTGCAGCAGTTCTTC.

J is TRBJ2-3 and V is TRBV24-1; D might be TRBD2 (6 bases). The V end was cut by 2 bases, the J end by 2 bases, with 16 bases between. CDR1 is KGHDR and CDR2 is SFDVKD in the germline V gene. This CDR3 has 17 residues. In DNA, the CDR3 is TGTGCCACCAGTGATTCGCGAGGAGGGGCACTCACAGATACGCAGTATTTT. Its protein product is CATSDSRGGALTDTQYF.

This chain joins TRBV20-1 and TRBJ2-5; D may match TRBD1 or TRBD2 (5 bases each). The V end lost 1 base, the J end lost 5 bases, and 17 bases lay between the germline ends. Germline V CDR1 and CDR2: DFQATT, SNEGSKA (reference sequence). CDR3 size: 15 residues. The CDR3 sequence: CSARAPMPGRETQYF. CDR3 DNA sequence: TGCAGTGCTAGAGCCCCAATGCCGGGGCGGGAGACCCAGTACTTC.

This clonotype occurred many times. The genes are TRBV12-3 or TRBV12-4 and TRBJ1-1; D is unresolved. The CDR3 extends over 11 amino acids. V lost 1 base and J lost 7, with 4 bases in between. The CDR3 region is CASSLGIEAFF. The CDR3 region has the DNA TGTGCCAGCAGTTTAGGAATTGAAGCTTTCTTT.

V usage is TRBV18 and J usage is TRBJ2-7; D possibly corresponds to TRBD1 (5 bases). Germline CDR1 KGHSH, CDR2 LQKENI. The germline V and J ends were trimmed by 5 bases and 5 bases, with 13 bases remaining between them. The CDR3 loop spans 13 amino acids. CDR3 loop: CASSSRQRDEQYF. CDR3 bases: TGTGCCAGCTCAAGTCGACAGCGTGACGAGCAGTACTTC.

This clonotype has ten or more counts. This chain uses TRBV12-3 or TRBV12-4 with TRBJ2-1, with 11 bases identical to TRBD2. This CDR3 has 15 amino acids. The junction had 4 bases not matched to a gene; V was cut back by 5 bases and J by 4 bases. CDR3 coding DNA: TGTGCCAGCAGTCCTAGCGGGAGGTCTTACAATGAGCAGTTCTTC. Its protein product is CASSPSGRSYNEQFF.